This T cell receptor beta chain was identified in a study of shared clonotypes between healthy human individuals. Study summary: With ages of 18 to 49, the donors were two women and three men.

V trimming: 4 bases; J trimming: 3 bases; junction bases outside the gene matches: 6. Germline-derived CDR1 and CDR2 are SGHRS and YFSETQ. The CDR3 runs 15 residues. Clones were read by immunoSEQ multiplex PCR, and TCRdb kept only the in-frame ones, dropping some. The sample contains around 430,000 clones, around 75% of which appear only once. Those who donated were healthy HIV-negative adults, with no recent acute infections or vaccinations reported. In unsorted samples, genomic DNA was obtained using 85 million to 90 million PBMCs. In the case of this clone: Antigen: not known.

Study-level results: Sampling involved blood alone; tissue repertoires likely differ.

The specimen sequenced was PBMCs. The V call is TRBV5-1, the J call TRBJ2-5; TRBD1 matches 10 bases. This receptor was taken from a woman aged 40 to 50 in good health. Some clones in this sample may be carry-over from other donors' samples. CDR3 bases: TGCGCCAGCAGCAATTCCGGGACAGGGGAAGAGACCCAGTACTTC. It is translated as CASSNSGTGEETQYF. The variable domain in full, with the rest retrieved from reference TRBV5-1 and TRBJ2-5, is KAGVTQTPRYLIKTRGQQVTLSCSPISGHRSVSWYQQTPGQGLQFLFEYFSETQRNKGNFPGRFSGRQFSNSRSEMNVSTLELGDSALYLCASSNSGTGEETQYFGPGTRLLVL.